A selection of T cell receptor beta chains follows, all from one sample in a study of shared clonotypes between healthy human individuals. The data were produced by immunoSEQ multiplex PCR, yet TCRdb's version contains in-frame clones alone and is incomplete. The table has millions of clones, around 90% seen once; the top ten hold around 0.15%. The specimen sequenced was naive CD4+ T cells sorted from blood. The receptors come from a man between 18 and 35 years old in good health. Each CDR3 is given with its conserved first and last residue. A D gene is named only where the DNA matches it firmly. Size is omitted from some rows. Given values are once, few, many or a class for expanded clones.

V gene	clone size	J gene	D gene	CDR3 DNA	CDR3 protein
TRBV6-5	NA	TRBJ2-7	TRBD1	TGTGCCAGCAGTTACAGGGACAGGGGGAGCTACGAGCAGTACTTC	CASSYRDRGSYEQYF
TRBV18	NA	TRBJ1-2	TRBD1	TGTGCCAGCTCACCACCAGGGACAGGGGGTAACTATGGCTACACCTTC	CASSPPGTGGNYGYTF
TRBV19	NA	TRBJ2-3	TRBD2	TGTGCCAGTAGTAGGACTAGCGACCCTAGCACAGATACGCAGTATTTT	CASSRTSDPSTDTQYF
TRBV11-1	NA	TRBJ2-2	TRBD1	TGTGCCAGCAGCTTAGAGGACAGGGCCGCCGGGGAGCTGTTTTTT	CASSLEDRAAGELFF
TRBV25-1	NA	TRBJ1-2	TRBD1	TGTGCCAGCAGTGGTACCGGGACAGGGATCTATGGCTACACCTTC	CASSGTGTGIYGYTF
TRBV30	NA	TRBJ1-1	NA	TGTGCCTGGGGCCGGGGGACGGGAACTGAAGCTTTCTTT	CAWGRGTGTEAFF
TRBV5-1	NA	TRBJ2-3	NA	TGCGCCAGCAGCTTGCGTGGGGCGGGCGGCACAGATACGCAGTATTTT	CASSLRGAGGTDTQYF
TRBV29-1	NA	TRBJ2-6	NA	TGCAGCGCGGCAGTCTCTGGGGCCAACGTCCTGACTTTC	CSAAVSGANVLTF
TRBV6-6	NA	TRBJ1-5	TRBD1	TGTGCCAGCAGTTGGACAGGGAATCAGCCCCAGCATTTT	CASSWTGNQPQHF
TRBV5-4	NA	TRBJ2-3	TRBD1	TGTGCCAGCAGCAGCGGGGACAGGGGTAATCCAGATACGCAGTATTTT	CASSSGDRGNPDTQYF
TRBV19	NA	TRBJ2-2	TRBD1	TGTGCCAGTAGTATTCAGGGACAGGCTAGAGACGGGGAGCTGTTTTTT	CASSIQGQARDGELFF
TRBV11-2	once	TRBJ2-7	TRBD2	TGTGCCAGCAGCTTAAATGATGCTAGCGGGCTAGCCTACGAGCAGTACTTC	CASSLNDASGLAYEQYF
TRBV12-5	NA	TRBJ1-6	NA	TGTGCTAGTGGCCAGGAGGGGCGTAGCTCCTATAATTCACCCCTCCACTTT	CASGQEGRSSYNSPLHF
TRBV5-4	NA	TRBJ2-1	TRBD2	TGTGCCAGCAGCTTGGCTTCCCGGGCGGGAGGGGGTGAGCAGTTCTTC	CASSLASRAGGGEQFF
TRBV5-1	once	TRBJ2-5	NA	TGCGCCAGCAGCTTGGATTATACCAAAAAGACCCAGTACTTC	CASSLDYTKKTQYF
TRBV9	once	TRBJ1-5	NA	TGTGCCAGCAGCGTAGATGGTACCGTCAATCAGCCCCAGCATTTT	CASSVDGTVNQPQHF
TRBV9	NA	TRBJ1-2	TRBD1	TGTGCCAGCAGCGCCTCGGGACAGAACTATGGCTACACCTTC	CASSASGQNYGYTF
TRBV9	NA	TRBJ2-3	TRBD2	TGTGCCAGCATCCGTAGTTGGGAGGCTAGCGGGGGCACAGATACGCAGTATTTT	CASIRSWEASGGTDTQYF
TRBV9	NA	TRBJ2-3	NA	TGTGCCAGCTCCGTAAACGGAGATACGCAGTATTTT	CASSVNGDTQYF
TRBV5-1	NA	TRBJ1-6	NA	TGCGCCAGCAGCTTTGATAATTCACCCCTCCACTTT	CASSFDNSPLHF
TRBV6-1	NA	TRBJ1-3	TRBD1	TGTGCCAGCAGGAGGACAGGGGAAACTGGAAACACCATATATTTT	CASRRTGETGNTIYF
TRBV21-1	NA	TRBJ2-1	NA	TGTGCCAGCAGTATATTAAACGATGAGCAGTTCTTC	CASSILNDEQFF
TRBV7-9	once	TRBJ2-5	NA	TGTGCCACCCAGGGGAGCGAGACCCAGTACTTC	CATQGSETQYF
TRBV5-1	NA	TRBJ2-2	NA	TGCGCCAGCAGCTTGGCATTGACCGGGGAGCTGTTTTTT	CASSLALTGELFF
TRBV5-1	NA	TRBJ1-5	NA	TGCGCCAGCAGCTTGAACGTAGATCAGCCCCAGCATTTT	CASSLNVDQPQHF
TRBV20-1	NA	TRBJ2-5	NA	TGCGGCGTGCCAGGACAAGAGACCCAGTACTTC	CGVPGQETQYF
TRBV28	once	TRBJ2-7	TRBD1	TGTGCCAGCAGTCTACAGGGGCCCTACGAGCAGTACTTC	CASSLQGPYEQYF
TRBV5-1	NA	TRBJ2-3	TRBD1	TGCGCCAGCAGCTCCACAGGGGTCACAGATACGCAGTATTTT	CASSSTGVTDTQYF
TRBV10-3	NA	TRBJ1-2	NA	TGTGCCACCACCCCGGGCTCGGAGTATGGCTACACCTTC	CATTPGSEYGYTF
TRBV5-1	NA	TRBJ2-3	NA	TGCGCCTCCCGCCCGCTCGCGACAAGCACAGATACGCAGTATTTT	CASRPLATSTDTQYF
TRBV5-1	NA	TRBJ1-6	NA	TGCGCCAGCAGCTCCGGACCGGGCTATAATTCACCCCTCCACTTT	CASSSGPGYNSPLHF
TRBV10-1	NA	TRBJ2-7	TRBD1	TGCGCCAGCAGTCTGGACAGGGTATCCTACGAGCAGTACTTC	CASSLDRVSYEQYF
TRBV7-6	NA	TRBJ2-5	TRBD2	TGTGCCAGCAGCTTAGATCTAGCGGGGGGGCCCCGGGAGACCCAGTACTTC	CASSLDLAGGPRETQYF
TRBV11-2	NA	TRBJ2-3	NA	TGTGCCAGCAGCCTCGAGGGAAAGGGCACAGATACGCAGTATTTT	CASSLEGKGTDTQYF
TRBV30	NA	TRBJ1-1	NA	TGTGCCTGGAGTCTCCAAAGCACTGAAGCTTTCTTT	CAWSLQSTEAFF
TRBV29-1	NA	TRBJ2-3	TRBD2	TGCAGCGTTGAAGTTAGCGGGAGTAGCACAGATACGCAGTATTTT	CSVEVSGSSTDTQYF
TRBV6-5	NA	TRBJ2-5	TRBD1	TGTGCCAGCAGCCGGACAGGGGTGGAGCAGTACTTC	CASSRTGVEQYF
TRBV11-3	NA	TRBJ2-7	NA	TGTGCCAGCAGCTTAGCTGGAGGGGCAGCCTACGAGCAGTACTTC	CASSLAGGAAYEQYF
TRBV5-4	NA	TRBJ2-5	TRBD2	TGTGCCAGCAGCTCCCGACTAGCGGGGGCTCAAGAGACCCAGTACTTC	CASSSRLAGAQETQYF
TRBV5-6	NA	TRBJ1-1	TRBD1	TGTGCCAGCAGACTGACAGGGTCGAACACTGAAGCTTTCTTT	CASRLTGSNTEAFF
TRBV18	once	TRBJ1-2	NA	TGTGCCAGCTCACCAGAAGCGGTCGCAGGGGACTATGGCTACACCTTC	CASSPEAVAGDYGYTF
TRBV7-2	NA	TRBJ1-1	NA	TGTGCCAGCAGCTTATACGTCGAAGCTTTCTTT	CASSLYVEAFF
TRBV7-3	NA	TRBJ2-1	TRBD1	TGTGCCAGCAGCCCGACAGGGATTTCCTACAATGAGCAGTTCTTC	CASSPTGISYNEQFF
TRBV6-5	NA	TRBJ1-2	NA	TGTGCCAGTTCACAGCCTAGCTATGGCTACACCTTC	CASSQPSYGYTF
TRBV7-8	NA	TRBJ1-1	NA	TGTGCCAGCAGCCCAGAGAAAGAAGCAATACCCAAGAACACTGAAGCTTTCTTT	CASSPEKEAIPKNTEAFF
TRBV4-3	NA	TRBJ1-3	NA	TGCGCCAGCAGCCAAGGGGGTGCTGGAAACACCATATATTTT	CASSQGGAGNTIYF
TRBV21-1	NA	TRBJ2-5	NA	TGTGCCAGCAGCAAGGGACAGGACCAAGAGACCCAGTACTTC	CASSKGQDQETQYF
TRBV18	NA	TRBJ2-1	NA	TGTGCCAGCTCACCAGGTATAGGAAGGCCTGAGCAGTTCTTC	CASSPGIGRPEQFF